Below are 20 T cell receptor beta chains sequenced from a single sample in a study of blood T cell repertoires in COVID-19. Here immunoSEQ multiplex PCR was the method, and the copy in TCRdb shows in-frame clones only, minus some. This sample yields 80,000 to 100,000 clones, of which roughly 82% are seen a single time; about a tenth belongs to the top ten. Input material: peripheral blood. Receptor source: a man in his 70s with active or convalescent COVID-19.

The chain carries TRBV3-1 (or the pseudogene TRBV3-2) and TRBJ1-3; no definite D call. The CDR3 totals 14 residues. Germline CDR1 and CDR2: LGHDT and YNNKEL (reference sequence). V was pared by 4 bases and J by 0 bases, with 7 bases between. CDR3 sequence: CASSPALSGNTIYF. CDR3 sequence (DNA): TGTGCCAGCAGCCCTGCACTCTCTGGAAACACCATATATTTT.

The chain links TRBV21-1 to TRBJ2-2; TRBD1 is the table's D call and was not checked against the DNA. TRBV21-1 is assigned pseudogene status. CDR3 size: 19 residues. CDR3: CASSNLRTTGYAKTGELFF. The CDR3 bases are TGTGCCAGCAGCAACCTACGGACGACAGGGTATGCGAAAACCGGGGAGCTGTTTTTT.

The chain combines TRBV4-2 with TRBJ1-1, with TRBD1 matching over 9 bases. V shed 4 bases, J shed 2 bases, and the junction held 8 bases outside the gene matches. Germline V gene data show CDR1 as LGHNA and CDR2 as YNFKEQ. CDR3 length: 16 amino acids. The CDR3 DNA is TGTGCCAGCAGCCGCTCACAGGGGGCGGAAAACACTGAAGCTTTCTTT. Residues: CASSRSQGAENTEAFF.

Details on this clone: Relative to the germline gene, one junction end is altered; a read error may explain this. The chain carries TRBV7-7 and TRBJ2-1; the match to TRBD2 covers 7 bases. Germline values: CDR1 SSHAT, CDR2 FNYEAQ (reference sequence). There are 15 residues in the CDR3. CDR3 residues: CASSPGSSGINEQFF. CDR3 bases: TGTGCTAGCAGCCCCGGGTCCAGCGGGATCAATGAGCAGTTCTTC.

In this sample, this clone turned up once. The chain uses TRBV15 and TRBJ2-7; 10 positions match TRBD1. Losses at the gene ends were 0 bases for V and 6 bases for J; bases not matched to a gene: 5. Per the germline V gene, CDR1 is LNHNV and CDR2 is YYDKDF (reference sequence). CDR3 length equals 15 residues. CDR3 sequence (DNA): TGTGCCACCAGCAGAGACAGGGACAGGGGTTCCGAGCAGTACTTC. Protein sequence: CATSRDRDRGSEQYF. Drawing the rest from reference TRBV15 and TRBJ2-7, the complete variable domain is DAMVIQNPRYQVTQFGKPVTLSCSQTLNHNVMYWYQQKSSQAPKLLFHYYDKDFNNEADTPDNFQSRRPNTSFCFLDIRSPGLGDTAMYLCATSRDRDRGSEQYFGPGTRLTVT.

J is TRBJ2-2 and V is TRBV25-1; TRBD1 matches at 7 bases. This CDR3 spans 17 amino acids. J was trimmed by 5 bases and V by 1 base; bases with no gene match: 10. The V gene's germline CDR1 is MGHDK and CDR2 SYGVNS. The CDR3 spells CASSESLDRAGTGELFF. For the CDR3, the DNA is TGTGCCAGCAGTGAATCTCTAGACAGGGCCGGGACCGGGGAGCTGTTTTTT.

The chain employs TRBV5-6 and TRBJ2-5; 7 positions match TRBD1. Germline V gene lookup returns CDR1 SGHDT and CDR2 YYEEEE. The CDR3 extends over 13 amino acids. V gave up 4 bases and J gave up 5 bases; unmatched junction bases: 5. The CDR3, as DNA: TGTGCCAGCAGCCGACAGGGAAGCGAGACCCAGTACTTC. It specifies CASSRQGSETQYF.

This clone appeared once. V is TRBV29-1 and J is TRBJ1-1; no clear D gene. This CDR3 spans 13 amino acids. Trimming shortened V by 3 bases and J by 7 bases, and 15 bases separated the two germline ends. Germline assignment: CDR1 SQVTM and CDR2 ANQGSEA. CDR3 region: CSVDFRIRDEAFF. In nucleotides, the CDR3 is TGCAGCGTTGACTTCCGCATTCGGGATGAAGCTTTCTTT.

The chain has TRBV2 and TRBJ2-7; maybe TRBD2 (7 bases). The CDR3 runs to 15 residues. V lost 6 bases and J lost 4, with 19 bases in between. The germline CDR1 and CDR2 sequences are SNHLY and FYNNEI. In DNA form, the CDR3 reads TGTGCCAGCAGCGAGGGGGGGACTCTAGGTTACGAGCAGTACTTC. The encoded protein is CASSEGGTLGYEQYF.

The rearrangement joins TRBV6-6 to TRBJ2-1; 7 nucleotides match TRBD1. CDR1 is MNHNY and CDR2 is SVGAGI in the germline V gene (reference sequence). V gave up 8 bases and J gave up 8 bases; unmatched junction bases: 6. The CDR3 runs to 12 residues. The CDR3 bases are TGTGCCAGCTACGACAGGGAAGATGAGCAGTTCTTC. This translates into CASYDREDEQFF.

V and J are TRBV19 and TRBJ1-2; 8 bases agree with TRBD1. Looked up from germline, CDR1 is LNHDA and CDR2 is SQIVND (reference sequence). The trim removed 6 bases at V and 8 bases at J, leaving 8 bases unmatched. This CDR3 comprises 13 residues. The CDR3 DNA follows: TGTGCCAGTAGCCCGACAGGGGATTTAGGCTACACCTTC. Residues: CASSPTGDLGYTF.

This sequence joins TRBV19 and TRBJ1-1; 10 positions agree with TRBD1. The CDR3 is 16 amino acids. Trimming removed 4 bases from V and 7 bases from J; junction bases left unmatched: 12. Germline CDR1 is LNHDA and CDR2 is SQIVND (reference sequence). This CDR3 is CASSTPRTGGTGEAFF. The DNA for the CDR3 is TGTGCCAGTAGTACGCCCCGGACAGGGGGTACCGGTGAAGCTTTCTTT.

The chain has TRBV7-2 and TRBJ2-5, with D perhaps TRBD2 (7 bases). CDR1 is SGHTA and CDR2 is FQGNSA in the germline V gene. Deletions cut 5 bases from V and 5 bases from J, with 24 bases between. The CDR3 sequence is 17 residues long. This CDR3 reads CASSPGRRSGGRETQYF. DNA for the CDR3: TGTGCCAGCAGCCCGGGGAGGCGGTCGGGGGGCCGGGAGACCCAGTACTTC.

This clone has more than one count but fewer than ten. This same CDR3 is encoded by further DNA sequences in the sample. V and J are TRBV3-1 (or the pseudogene TRBV3-2) and TRBJ2-7; 7 positions agree with TRBD2. This CDR3 has 15 amino acids. From germline, CDR1 is LGHDT and CDR2 YNNKEL (reference sequence). After removal of 0 bases from V and 7 bases from J, the junction contained 9 bases not matched to a gene. The CDR3 region is CASSQDWGGRGEQYF. CDR3 in DNA: TGTGCCAGCAGCCAAGATTGGGGGGGTCGTGGGGAGCAGTACTTC.

The chain employs TRBV18 and TRBJ2-1, with 7 bases aligning to TRBD1. Trimming removed 1 base from V and 7 bases from J; junction bases left unmatched: 7. Germline CDR1 reads KGHSH; CDR2 reads LQKENI. The CDR3 contains 15 residues. The CDR3 DNA follows: TGTGCCAGCTCACCACAAAGGGGGCAAGGAAATGAGCAGTTCTTC. Amino acids: CASSPQRGQGNEQFF.

This chain joins TRBV6-6 and TRBJ1-3; tentatively, D is TRBD1 (5 bases). The CDR3 loop spans 16 amino acids. CDR1 and CDR2 (germline): MNHNY, SVGAGI (reference sequence). The ends were cut back, 3 bases at V and 0 bases at J, with 12 bases in the middle. The CDR3 reads CASSYYRLSSGNTIYF. The DNA of the CDR3 is TGTGCCAGCAGTTATTACAGGCTCAGCTCTGGAAACACCATATATTTT.

The chain carries TRBV15 and TRBJ2-3; TRBD1 matches 7 bases. Looked up from germline, CDR1 is LNHNV and CDR2 is YYDKDF (reference sequence). V gave up 0 bases and J gave up 0 bases; unmatched junction bases: 9. The CDR3 consists of 18 residues. Here the CDR3 reads CATSRDRGRSPSTDTQYF. The CDR3 coding sequence is TGTGCCACCAGCAGAGATAGGGGGCGGTCTCCTAGCACAGATACGCAGTATTTT.

V usage is TRBV3-1 (or the pseudogene TRBV3-2) and J usage is TRBJ1-6, with D perhaps TRBD1 (5 bases). Germline V CDR1 and CDR2: LGHDT, YNNKEL (reference sequence). The CDR3 has 14 residues. Trimming removed 1 base from V and 10 bases from J, with 11 bases in between. CDR3 in amino acids: CASSQVGGESPLHF. The CDR3 DNA is TGTGCCAGCAGCCAAGTTGGAGGGGAGTCACCCCTCCACTTT.

The chain recombines TRBV4-3 with TRBJ2-2; 11 bases line up with TRBD2. Trimming at V came to 1 base and at J to 4 bases, leaving 8 bases not matched to a gene. This CDR3 region has 18 residues. Germline CDR1 and CDR2: LGHNA and YSLEER. CDR3: CASSQAIAGGPTTGELFF. CDR3 DNA sequence: TGCGCCAGCAGCCAAGCGATAGCGGGGGGGCCGACCACCGGGGAGCTGTTTTTT.

The chain has TRBV6-5 and TRBJ2-7; D is possibly TRBD2 (6 bases). Germline V CDR1 and CDR2: MNHEY, SVGAGI. Trimming took 0 bases from V and 3 from J, leaving 12 bases between them. The CDR3 has 15 residues. This CDR3 reads CASSYSTGGSYEQYF. CDR3 sequence (DNA): TGTGCCAGCAGTTACTCGACCGGGGGAAGCTACGAGCAGTACTTC.